What follows describes a single TCR beta chain. Antigen specificity is unknown. The sample belongs to a study of cytomegalovirus exposure and HLA in healthy donors. Trimming removed 3 bases from V and 6 bases from J, with 18 bases in between. Germline V gene lookup returns CDR1 SGDLS and CDR2 YYNGEE. This CDR3 has 15 amino acids. The study, taken as a whole, reports: A later analysis by the authors found several of the most significant clusters apparently linked to common viral pathogens. As confirmed in vitro, three CMV-associated chains were specific for CMV antigens. Analyzed later, association rates of TCRs varied across HLA loci, with DRB1 most and HLA-C fewest.

60 Vbeta and 13 Jbeta primers were used in PCR. TCRdb keeps only in-frame clones here, not all; method: immunoSEQ multiplex PCR. Among under 200,000 clones listed, about 76% were seen once. The rearrangement joins TRBV9 to TRBJ1-2; TRBD1 might be the D (6 bases). The TCR originated in a male donor in good health and CMV-seropositive. The sample was PBMCs. CDR3 region: CASSAATGLVNGYTF. In DNA, the CDR3 is TGTGCCAGCAGCGCCGCAACAGGGCTGGTGAATGGCTACACCTTC.